The present T cell receptor beta chain was sequenced within a study of T cell responses to AZD1222 COVID-19 vaccine. Profiled with immunoSEQ multiplex PCR; TCRdb holds only in-frame clones, not every one. The sample gives approximately 150,000 clones, approximately 95% of which show up once; around 0.9% is in the top ten. Study outcomes and limitations: Baseline seropositivity occurred in only a handful of AZD1222 recipients.

Regarding this clone: Its antigen is not identified. Other DNA sequences in this sample translate to the same CDR3.

In germline, CDR1 is SGHRS, CDR2 YFSETQ. The CDR3 totals 14 residues. V lost 0 bases and J lost 7; bases outside the gene matches: 4. The sequence was collected from an adult in good health. Sequenced here: peripheral blood, sampled on day 0 of MenACWY control vaccination. The J gene is TRBJ1-3, the V gene TRBV5-1; 7 bases align to TRBD1. The CDR3 loop reads CASSLAGRGNTIYF. The CDR3 DNA is TGCGCCAGCAGCTTGGCCGGCAGGGGGAACACCATATATTTT.